This T cell receptor (beta chain) was identified in a study of blood T cell repertoires in COVID-19 (dated by TCRdb to 2020 to 2022). At the level of the whole study: The collaborator samples originated in the United States, Italy and Spain and spanned the acute and convalescent phases of COVID-19. The material from the prospective study consisted of cDNA or gDNA derived from T cells, B-cell-depleted T cells, or PBMCs. Subjects who had been exposed to COVID-19, were actively infected with it, or had recovered from it provided the deeply sampled blood TCRbeta repertoires that made up the dataset. A freely available public database, intended as a resource for researchers studying the immune response to SARS-CoV-2, is where the repertoires were released. Samples were obtained from the ongoing ImmuneRACE study (first 160 participants) and from about 1,300 subjects provided by 6 global collaborators. Sample metadata almost always included a de-identified subject ID, COVID-19 status, age in years and sex. Where HLA class I and class II types were available, the types were taken from metadata supplied by the sample provider, not from assay-based typing.

The immunoSEQ Assay, a bias-controlled multiplex PCR, was used to amplify TCRbeta CDR3 regions from genomic DNA. For the original study's pipeline: Nucleated cell counts per sample were estimated from amplification of reference gene primers within the assay. Sequence reads were collapsed and filtered to measure the absolute abundance of every unique TCRbeta CDR3 rearrangement. Productive Simpson clonality was computed per sample as the square root of Simpson's diversity index over productive rearrangements. TCRdb took over this immuneACCESS table, retaining in-frame rearrangements with V and J assigned. Such tables are incomplete; in checked studies, under half of the missing clones stem from an unresolved V gene, and the remainder is unexplained. V and J calls and clone size are those listed in that table; D and trimming were worked out from the DNA. This sample has 250,000 to 300,000 clones in its table, and approximately 90% of those were observed once. The ten largest clones capture approximately 4% of the sample.

According to the germline V gene, CDR1 reads SGDLS and CDR2 reads YYNGEE. The CDR3 contains 15 residues, cysteine and phenylalanine counted. Only the CDR3 part of the read is kept: 45 bases, read in frame from the first base. V and J lose 0 bases and 2 bases, and a span of 8 bases separates them. The collaborating institutions used their own protocols to collect whole blood in K2EDTA tubes. For TCRbeta analysis, collaborator samples were shipped as frozen whole blood, as isolated PBMCs, or as DNA extracted from either sample type. This clone was seen once. Its antigen remains undetermined. Nothing much larger sits one base from this clone, and base qualities are not available. Study-wide conclusions, independent of this receptor: How much clinical and demographic metadata was included differed by source and by participant, and the metadata was provided uncurated.

Input material: peripheral blood. The source is a young man with active or convalescent COVID-19. This chain is built from TRBV9 and TRBJ2-2; a tentative D match to TRBD1 spans 5 bases. The CDR3: CASSVGGGNTGELFF. The nucleotide sequence is TGTGCCAGCAGCGTAGGGGGCGGAAACACCGGGGAGCTGTTTTTT. When the CDR3 is completed using the reference TRBV9 and TRBJ2-2 genes on either side, the full variable domain is DSGVTQTPKHLITATGQRVTLRCSPRSGDLSVYWYQQSLDQGLQFLIQYYNGEERAKGNILERFSAQQFPDLHSELNLSSLELGDSALYFCASSVGGGNTGELFFGEGSRLTVL.